One and the same sample provided the 12 T cell receptor beta chains below, sequenced in a study of blood T cell repertoires in COVID-19. Assay used: immunoSEQ multiplex PCR; TCRdb lists only in-frame clones, some missing. The table includes some 100,000 clones, roughly nine tenths detected once. Source material: peripheral blood. These receptors came from a man over 45 with acute or convalescent COVID-19.

The V gene is TRBV29-1, the J gene TRBJ2-5, with 7 positions matching TRBD2. The CDR3 has 12 amino acids. Trimming removed 2 bases from V and 5 bases from J; junction bases left unmatched: 2. Germline V gene data show CDR1 as SQVTM and CDR2 as ANQGSEA. Here the CDR3 reads CSVELGGETQYF. The CDR3 bases are TGCAGCGTTGAACTGGGAGGGGAGACCCAGTACTTC.

The chain joins TRBV18 to TRBJ1-4; no reliable D call. V was shortened by 6 bases and J by 5 bases, with 13 bases between the two germline ends. The CDR3 extends over 14 amino acids. Germline CDR1 KGHSH, CDR2 LQKENI. CDR3 protein: CASSFGNENEKLFF. CDR3 DNA: TGTGCCAGCTCGTTCGGGAACGAAAATGAAAAACTGTTTTTT.

The chain employs TRBV5-5 and TRBJ2-5; 7 bases match TRBD1. CDR1 SGHKS and CDR2 YYEKEE come from the germline V gene (reference sequence). The J segment lost 2 bases and the V segment lost 4 bases, leaving 8 bases of the junction unmatched. This CDR3 is 15 amino acids long. The CDR3 sequence is CASSRSPGGQETQYF. The CDR3, as DNA: TGTGCCAGCAGCCGATCGCCAGGGGGACAAGAGACCCAGTACTTC.

The genes are TRBV11-2 and TRBJ1-1; 10 positions match TRBD1. This CDR3 region has 18 residues. In germline, CDR1 is SGHAT, CDR2 FQNNGV. Losses at the gene ends were 5 bases for V and 2 bases for J; bases not matched to a gene: 14. Here the CDR3 reads CASSGTGTGARINTEAFF. The CDR3 coding sequence is TGTGCCAGCAGCGGAACTGGGACAGGGGCCCGAATTAACACTGAAGCTTTCTTT.

The genes are TRBV29-1 and TRBJ2-7, with 7 bases matching TRBD1. Per the germline V gene, CDR1 is SQVTM and CDR2 is ANQGSEA. Trimming cost V 6 bases and J 4 bases; bases outside gene matches: 6. The CDR3 length is 12 residues. The CDR3 DNA reads TGCAGCGTAACTAGACAGGGTTACGAGCAGTACTTC. Protein product: CSVTRQGYEQYF.

The chain couples TRBV27 to TRBJ2-2; 10 nucleotides align to TRBD1. V was pared by 8 bases and J by 6 bases, with 0 bases of the junction left unmatched. CDR3 length: 12 amino acids. Per the germline V gene, CDR1 is MNHEY and CDR2 is SMNVEV (reference sequence). The CDR3 sequence: CASGQGAGELFF. The CDR3 bases are TGTGCCAGCGGACAGGGGGCCGGGGAGCTGTTTTTT.

The genes are TRBV20-1 and TRBJ2-7; D possibly corresponds to TRBD2 (5 bases). V was trimmed by 3 bases and J by 6 bases, leaving 9 bases between them. The CDR3 contains 11 residues. Per germline, CDR1 DFQATT and CDR2 SNEGSKA (reference sequence). The chain's CDR3 is CSASGMGEQYF. CDR3 coding DNA: TGCAGTGCTAGCGGGATGGGCGAGCAGTACTTC.

V usage is TRBV5-1 and J usage is TRBJ2-7, with 7 bases matching TRBD2. Germline V gene sequence: CDR1 SGHRS, CDR2 YFSETQ. This CDR3 region has 17 residues. After removal of 3 bases from V and 7 bases from J, the junction contained 19 bases not matched to a gene. As DNA, the CDR3 is TGCGCCAGCAGCTCAACGTATGAAGGACTAGGTCTCCGGGAGCAGTACTTC. It encodes CASSSTYEGLGLREQYF.

This chain links TRBV10-2 with TRBJ2-5, with D uncertain. CDR3 length: 13 amino acids. V was cut by 3 bases and J by 9 bases, with 14 bases left in between. From germline, CDR1 is WSHSY and CDR2 SAAADI. The CDR3 reads CASSETPRTAQYF. CDR3 in DNA: TGCGCCAGCAGTGAAACCCCGAGAACGGCCCAGTACTTC.

The genes are TRBV28 and TRBJ2-1; 13 bases match TRBD2. The J segment lost 0 bases and the V segment lost 5 bases, leaving 4 bases of the junction unmatched. The CDR3 sequence is 17 residues long. The germline V gene has CDR1 MDHEN and CDR2 SYDVKM. The CDR3 sequence is CASSPWTSGSSYNEQFF. The CDR3 nucleotides are TGTGCCAGCAGTCCCTGGACTAGCGGGAGCTCCTACAATGAGCAGTTCTTC.

The chain links TRBV18 to TRBJ1-6; D is unresolved. V was trimmed by 3 bases and J by 8 bases, leaving 8 bases between them. CDR1 and CDR2 (germline): KGHSH, LQKENI. The CDR3 has 13 amino acids. Here the CDR3 reads CASSPGMDSPLHF. The CDR3, as DNA: TGTGCCAGCTCACCCGGGATGGATTCACCCCTCCACTTT.

This rearrangement joins TRBV19 to TRBJ1-5; D might be TRBD1 (6 bases). The CDR3 totals 14 residues. In germline, CDR1 is LNHDA, CDR2 SQIVND (reference sequence). V lost 7 bases, J lost 6 bases, and 16 bases lay in between. In DNA form, the CDR3 reads TGTGCCAGTAAGGGGGGAGGGATGGCTCAGCCCCAGCATTTT. This encodes CASKGGGMAQPQHF. The variable domain in full, with the rest retrieved from reference TRBV19 and TRBJ1-5, is DGGITQSPKYLFRKEGQNVTLSCEQNLNHDAMYWYRQDPGQGLRLIYYSQIVNDFQKGDIAEGYSVSREKKESFPLTVTSAQKNPTAFYLCASKGGGMAQPQHFGDGTRLSIL.